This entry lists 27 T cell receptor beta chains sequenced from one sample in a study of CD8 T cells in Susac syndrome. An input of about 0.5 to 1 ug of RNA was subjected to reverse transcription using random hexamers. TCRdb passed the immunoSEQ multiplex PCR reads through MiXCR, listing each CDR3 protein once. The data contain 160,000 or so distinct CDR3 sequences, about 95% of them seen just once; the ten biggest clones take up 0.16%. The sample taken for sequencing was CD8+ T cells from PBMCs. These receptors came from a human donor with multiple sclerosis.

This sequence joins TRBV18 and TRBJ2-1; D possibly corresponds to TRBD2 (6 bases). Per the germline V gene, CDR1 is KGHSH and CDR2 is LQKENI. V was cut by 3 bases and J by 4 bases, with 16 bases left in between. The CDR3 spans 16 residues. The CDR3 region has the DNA TGTGCCAGCTCACCGGGGCGGACTACCATTTACAATGAGCAGTTCTTC. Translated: CASSPGRTTIYNEQFF.

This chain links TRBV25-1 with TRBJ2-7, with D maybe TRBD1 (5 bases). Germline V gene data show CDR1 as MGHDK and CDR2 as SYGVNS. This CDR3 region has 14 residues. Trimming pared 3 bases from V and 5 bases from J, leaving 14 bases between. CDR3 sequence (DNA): TGTGCCAGCAGTGATATAAGCAGGGCCGACGAGCAGTACTTC. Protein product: CASSDISRADEQYF.

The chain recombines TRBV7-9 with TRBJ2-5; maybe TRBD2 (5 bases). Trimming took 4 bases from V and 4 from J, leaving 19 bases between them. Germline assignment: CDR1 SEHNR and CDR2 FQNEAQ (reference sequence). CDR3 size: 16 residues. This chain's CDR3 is CASSSLGLGERETQYF. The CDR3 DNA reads TGTGCCAGCAGCTCCCTGGGCCTCGGGGAACGAGAGACCCAGTACTTC.

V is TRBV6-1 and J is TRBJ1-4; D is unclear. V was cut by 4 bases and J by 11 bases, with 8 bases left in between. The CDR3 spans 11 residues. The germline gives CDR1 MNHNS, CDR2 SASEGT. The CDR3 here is CASSGYIKLFF. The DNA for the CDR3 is TGTGCCAGCAGTGGCTATATCAAACTGTTTTTT.

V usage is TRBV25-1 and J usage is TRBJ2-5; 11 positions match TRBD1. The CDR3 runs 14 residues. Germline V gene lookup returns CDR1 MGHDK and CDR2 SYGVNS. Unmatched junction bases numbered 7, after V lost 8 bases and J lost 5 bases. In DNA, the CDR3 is TGTGCCAGCGGAGGGACAGGGGGTTTGGAGACCCAGTACTTC. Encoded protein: CASGGTGGLETQYF. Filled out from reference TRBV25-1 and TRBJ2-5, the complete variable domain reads EADIYQTPRYLVIGTGKKITLECSQTMGHDKMYWYQQDPGMELHLIHYSYGVNSTEKGDLSSESTVSRIRTEHFPLTLESARPSHTSQYLCASGGTGGLETQYFGPGTRLLVL.

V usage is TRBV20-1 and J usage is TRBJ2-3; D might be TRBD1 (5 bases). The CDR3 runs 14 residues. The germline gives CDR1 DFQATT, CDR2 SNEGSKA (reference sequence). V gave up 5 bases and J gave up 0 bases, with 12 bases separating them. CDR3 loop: CSAQDTSSTDTQYF. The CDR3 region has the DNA TGCAGTGCTCAGGACACATCTAGCACAGATACGCAGTATTTT.

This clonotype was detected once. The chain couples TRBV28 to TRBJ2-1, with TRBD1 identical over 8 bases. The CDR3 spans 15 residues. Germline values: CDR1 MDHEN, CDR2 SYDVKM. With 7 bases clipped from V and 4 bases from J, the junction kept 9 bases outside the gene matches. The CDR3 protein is CASTSGQGAYNEQFF. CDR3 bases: TGTGCCAGCACGAGCGGACAGGGCGCTTACAATGAGCAGTTCTTC.

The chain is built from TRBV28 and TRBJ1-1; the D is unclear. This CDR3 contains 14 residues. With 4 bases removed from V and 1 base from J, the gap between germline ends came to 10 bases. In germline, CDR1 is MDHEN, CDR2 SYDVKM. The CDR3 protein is CASSYPGPNTEAFF. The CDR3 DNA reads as TGTGCCAGCAGTTACCCTGGGCCGAACACTGAAGCTTTCTTT.

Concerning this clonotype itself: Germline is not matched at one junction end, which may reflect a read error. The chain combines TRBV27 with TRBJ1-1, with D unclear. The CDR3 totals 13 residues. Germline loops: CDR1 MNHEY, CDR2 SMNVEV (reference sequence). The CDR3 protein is CASSLILNTEASF. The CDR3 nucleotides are TGTGCCAGCAGCCTGATTCTGAACACTGAAGCTTCCTTT.

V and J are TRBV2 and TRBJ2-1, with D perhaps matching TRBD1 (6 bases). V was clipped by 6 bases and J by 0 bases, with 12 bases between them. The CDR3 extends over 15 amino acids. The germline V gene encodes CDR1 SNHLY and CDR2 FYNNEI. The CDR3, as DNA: TGTGCCAGCAGGGCTACAGGGAGCTCCTACAATGAGCAGTTCTTC. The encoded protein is CASRATGSSYNEQFF.

The CDR3 spells CASSDASEAFF. The CDR3 region has the DNA TGTGCCAGCAGTGATGCCAGTGAAGCTTTCTTT. The chain links TRBV25-1 to TRBJ1-1; D is undetermined. Germline V gene data show CDR1 as MGHDK and CDR2 as SYGVNS. The CDR3 is 11 amino acids. V was clipped by 3 bases and J by 7 bases, with 6 bases between them.

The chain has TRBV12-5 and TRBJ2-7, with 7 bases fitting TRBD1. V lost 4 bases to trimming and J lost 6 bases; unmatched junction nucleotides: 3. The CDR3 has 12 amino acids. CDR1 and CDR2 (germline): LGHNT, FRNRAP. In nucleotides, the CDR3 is TGTGCTAGTGGTTCAACAGGGGTCGAGCAGTACTTC. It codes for CASGSTGVEQYF.

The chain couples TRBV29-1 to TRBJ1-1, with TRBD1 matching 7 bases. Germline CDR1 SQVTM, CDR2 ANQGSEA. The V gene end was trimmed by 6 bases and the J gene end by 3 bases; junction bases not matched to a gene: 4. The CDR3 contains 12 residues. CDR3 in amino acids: CSVSQGDTEAFF. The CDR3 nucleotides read TGCAGCGTCAGCCAGGGGGACACTGAAGCTTTCTTT.

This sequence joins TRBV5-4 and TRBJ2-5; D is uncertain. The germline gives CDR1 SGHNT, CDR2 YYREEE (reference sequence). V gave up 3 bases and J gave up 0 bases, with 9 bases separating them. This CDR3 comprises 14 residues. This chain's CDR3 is CASSWSRNQETQYF. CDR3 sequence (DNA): TGTGCCAGCAGCTGGTCTCGGAACCAAGAGACCCAGTACTTC.

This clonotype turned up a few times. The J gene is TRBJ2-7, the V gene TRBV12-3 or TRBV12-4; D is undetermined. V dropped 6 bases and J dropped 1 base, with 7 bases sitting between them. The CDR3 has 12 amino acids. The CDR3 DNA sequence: TGTGCCAGCAGGAAGGCTTCCTACGAGCAGTACTTC. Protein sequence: CASRKASYEQYF.

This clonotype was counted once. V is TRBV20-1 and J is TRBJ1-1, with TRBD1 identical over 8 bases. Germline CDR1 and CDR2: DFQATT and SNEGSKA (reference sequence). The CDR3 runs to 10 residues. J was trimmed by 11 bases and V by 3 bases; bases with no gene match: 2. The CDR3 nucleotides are TGCAGTGCTAGCAACAGGGGGGCTTTCTTT. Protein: CSASNRGAFF.

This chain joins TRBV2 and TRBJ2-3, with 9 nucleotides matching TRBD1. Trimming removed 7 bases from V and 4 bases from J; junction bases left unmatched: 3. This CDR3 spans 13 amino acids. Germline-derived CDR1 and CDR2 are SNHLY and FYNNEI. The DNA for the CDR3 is TGTGCCAGCATGAGACAGGGGGCAGATACGCAGTATTTT. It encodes CASMRQGADTQYF.

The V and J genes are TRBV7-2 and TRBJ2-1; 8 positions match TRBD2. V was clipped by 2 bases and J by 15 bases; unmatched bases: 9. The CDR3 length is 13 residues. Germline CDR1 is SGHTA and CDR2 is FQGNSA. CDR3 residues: CASSLISSGRAFF. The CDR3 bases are TGTGCCAGCAGCTTAATTTCCAGCGGGAGAGCGTTCTTC. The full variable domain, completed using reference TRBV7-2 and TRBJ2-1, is GAGVSQSPSNKVTEKGKDVELRCDPISGHTALYWYRQSLGQGLEFLIYFQGNSAPDKSGLPSDRFSAERTGGSVSTLTIQRTQQEDSAVYLCASSLISSGRAFFGPGTRLTVL.

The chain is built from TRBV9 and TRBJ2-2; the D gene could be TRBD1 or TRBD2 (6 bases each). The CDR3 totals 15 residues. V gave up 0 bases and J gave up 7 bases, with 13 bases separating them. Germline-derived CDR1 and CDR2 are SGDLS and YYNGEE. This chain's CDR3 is CASSVEGGLGGELFF. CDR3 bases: TGTGCCAGCAGCGTAGAGGGGGGTCTCGGCGGGGAGCTGTTTTTT.

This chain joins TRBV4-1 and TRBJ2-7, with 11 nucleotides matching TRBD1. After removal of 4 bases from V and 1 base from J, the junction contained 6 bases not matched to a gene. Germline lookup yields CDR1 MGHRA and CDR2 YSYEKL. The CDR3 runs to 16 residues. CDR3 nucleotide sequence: TGCGCCAGCAGCCCCTCGGGGACAGGGGGTTCCTACGAGCAGTACTTC. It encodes CASSPSGTGGSYEQYF.

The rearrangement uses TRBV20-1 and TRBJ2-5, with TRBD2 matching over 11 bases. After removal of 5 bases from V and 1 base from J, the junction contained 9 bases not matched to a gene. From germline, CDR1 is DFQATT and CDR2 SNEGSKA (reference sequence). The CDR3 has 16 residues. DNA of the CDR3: TGCAGTGCTCCGAACGGGACTAGCGGACCCCAAGAGACCCAGTACTTC. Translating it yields CSAPNGTSGPQETQYF.

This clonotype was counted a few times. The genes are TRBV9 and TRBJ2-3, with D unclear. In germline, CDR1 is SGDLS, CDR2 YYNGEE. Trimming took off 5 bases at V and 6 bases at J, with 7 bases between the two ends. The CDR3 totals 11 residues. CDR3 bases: TGTGCCAGCAGTGTTGCGGATACGCAGTATTTT. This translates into CASSVADTQYF.

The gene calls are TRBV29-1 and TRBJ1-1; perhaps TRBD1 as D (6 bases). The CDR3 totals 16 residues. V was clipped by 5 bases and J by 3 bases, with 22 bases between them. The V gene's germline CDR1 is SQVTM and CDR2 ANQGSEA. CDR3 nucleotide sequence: TGCAGCGTTTTCGGGTGGGGGGCGCAGGCGGACACTGAAGCTTTCTTT. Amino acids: CSVFGWGAQADTEAFF.

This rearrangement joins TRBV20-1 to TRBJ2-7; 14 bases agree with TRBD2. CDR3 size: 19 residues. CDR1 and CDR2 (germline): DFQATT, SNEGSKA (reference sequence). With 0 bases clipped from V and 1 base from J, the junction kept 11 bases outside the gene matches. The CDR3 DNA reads TGCAGTGCTAGAGATCCCGAATTTGGACTAGCGGGGGGTTCCTACGAGCAGTACTTC. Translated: CSARDPEFGLAGGSYEQYF.

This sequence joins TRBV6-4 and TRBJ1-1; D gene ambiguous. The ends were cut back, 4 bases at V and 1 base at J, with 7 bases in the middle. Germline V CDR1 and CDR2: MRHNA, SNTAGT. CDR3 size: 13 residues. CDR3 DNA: TGTGCCAGCAGTGTGACGTCGAACACTGAAGCTTTCTTT. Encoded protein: CASSVTSNTEAFF.

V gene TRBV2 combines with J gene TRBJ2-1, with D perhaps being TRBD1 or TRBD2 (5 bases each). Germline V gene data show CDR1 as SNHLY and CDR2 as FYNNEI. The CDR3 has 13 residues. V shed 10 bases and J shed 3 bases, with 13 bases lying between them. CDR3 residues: CAMGERNYNEQFF. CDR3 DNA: TGTGCCATGGGGGAGCGAAACTACAATGAGCAGTTCTTC.

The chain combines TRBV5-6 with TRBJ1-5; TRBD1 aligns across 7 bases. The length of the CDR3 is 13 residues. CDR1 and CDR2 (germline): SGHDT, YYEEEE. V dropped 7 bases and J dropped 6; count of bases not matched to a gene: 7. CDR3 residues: CASHRGSGQPQHF. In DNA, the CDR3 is TGTGCCAGCCACAGGGGATCGGGTCAGCCCCAGCATTTT.